This T cell receptor beta chain was sequenced in a study of shared clonotypes between healthy human individuals. Each of the donors was a healthy adult who was HIV-negative and had not had a recent acute infection or vaccination. CD4+ cells underwent separation, giving CD45RA+ naive and CD45RA-negative memory subsets. Comment on this clone: Different DNA sequences within this sample yield the same CDR3.

The assay was immunoSEQ multiplex PCR, and TCRdb's table has in-frame clones only and misses some. The sample consists of about 2.4 million clones, 93% of them appearing once. The CDR3 sequence is 13 residues long. The V and J ends lost 3 bases and 0 bases respectively, with 4 bases between them. CDR1 MDHEN and CDR2 SYDVKM come from the germline V gene. V is TRBV28 and J is TRBJ2-3; D gene unclear. Material: naive CD4+ T cells from PBMCs. Subset of the sample: CD45RA+ positively selected. The clonotype originates from a man between 18 and 35 years old in good health. Some clones in this sample may be carry-over from other donors' samples. The CDR3 loop reads CASSFLSTDTQYF. The CDR3 DNA reads TGTGCCAGCAGTTTCCTTAGCACAGATACGCAGTATTTT.